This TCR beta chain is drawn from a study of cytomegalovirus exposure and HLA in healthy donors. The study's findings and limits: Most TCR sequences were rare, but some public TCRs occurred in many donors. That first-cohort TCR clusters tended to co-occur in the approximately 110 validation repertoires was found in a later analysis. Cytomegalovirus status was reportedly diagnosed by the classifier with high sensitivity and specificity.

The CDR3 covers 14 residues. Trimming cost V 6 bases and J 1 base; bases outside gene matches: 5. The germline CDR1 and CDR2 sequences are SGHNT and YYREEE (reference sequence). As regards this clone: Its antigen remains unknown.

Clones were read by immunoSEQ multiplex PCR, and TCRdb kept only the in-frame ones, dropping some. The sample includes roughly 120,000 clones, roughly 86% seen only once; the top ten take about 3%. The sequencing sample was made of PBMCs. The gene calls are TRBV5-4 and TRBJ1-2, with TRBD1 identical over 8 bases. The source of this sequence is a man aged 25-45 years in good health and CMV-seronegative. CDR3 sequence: CASTTGQGNYGYTF. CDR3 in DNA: TGTGCCAGCACCACCGGACAGGGTAACTATGGCTACACCTTC.